The clone carrying this T cell receptor (beta chain) was counted many times. Its antigen remains unknown. The V segment lost 4 bases and the J segment 2 bases; nucleotides outside the gene matches: 3. This CDR3 has 14 residues. Per the germline V gene, CDR1 is SGHTA and CDR2 is FQGTGA. The data were taken from a study of T cells in Graves' hyperthyroidism and ophthalmopathy. Overall study findings and caveats: Blood also held most thyroid clonotypes expanded beyond 0.001.

The hyperthyroidism was newly diagnosed and had lasted under 2 months; the patients were aged 18 to 65. Patients having uncontrolled infection, another autoimmune disease, pregnancy or lactation were not included. The PBMCs studied were ones that came from about 9.9 ml fresh peripheral blood. The CDR3 regions of TCR beta were amplified from RNA transcripts. TCR CDR3 underwent first-round RT-PCR with the HTBI primer set. In TCRdb, the multiplex PCR reads were re-called with MiXCR into one record per CDR3 protein. The sample yields approximately 600,000 distinct CDR3 sequences, around 15% seen once. The genes are TRBV7-3 and TRBJ2-3; TRBD1 agrees at 7 bases. Sequencing used blood. This clonotype was obtained from a woman under 40 with Graves' hyperthyroidism. The CDR3 here is CASSSGTDTDTQYF. In DNA, the CDR3 is TGTGCCAGCAGCTCCGGGACAGACACAGATACGCAGTATTTT.